These 4 T cell receptor beta chains were sequenced from one sample in a study of T cells after yellow fever vaccination. MiXCR, run by TCRdb on the 5' RACE reads, gives a single entry per CDR3 protein. The sample carries 95,000 to 100,000 distinct CDR3 sequences, roughly 5.2% recorded once. The material sequenced was CD8+ T cells sorted from PBMCs, taken 10 days after the yellow fever booster vaccination. The receptors derive from a man between 18 and 29 years old who received the YFV17D yellow fever vaccine.

The J gene is TRBJ2-6, the V gene TRBV6-6; no reliable D call. Germline V gene sequence: CDR1 MNHNY, CDR2 SVGAGI (reference sequence). The V end was cut by 6 bases, the J end by 2 bases, with 8 bases between. This CDR3 spans 14 amino acids. CDR3 loop: CASRHIPGANVLTF. CDR3 nucleotides: TGTGCCAGCAGACATATCCCTGGGGCCAACGTCCTGACTTTC.

This clonotype was seen many times. CDR3 in DNA: TGTGCCAGCAGCTTAGCAACCGGGACTAGCGGGGGGGCCTATGAGCAGTTCTTC. It encodes CASSLATGTSGGAYEQFF. This chain links TRBV7-2 with TRBJ2-1, with TRBD2 identical over 16 bases. CDR3 length: 18 amino acids. The trim removed 0 bases at V and 8 bases at J, leaving 7 bases unmatched. Germline V gives CDR1 SGHTA, CDR2 FQGNSA.

V is TRBV6-2 or TRBV6-3 and J is TRBJ2-1; D gene ambiguous. Germline V gene data show CDR1 as MNHEY and CDR2 as SVGEGT. The V end was cut by 7 bases, the J end by 2 bases, with 9 bases between. The CDR3 loop spans 13 amino acids. The CDR3, as DNA: TGTGCCAGCACCCCCGCACCCTACAATGAGCAGTTCTTC. It translates to CASTPAPYNEQFF.

This clonotype came up a few times. The rearrangement links TRBV6-6 to TRBJ2-1; 9 nucleotides align to TRBD1. V gave up 5 bases and J gave up 9 bases; unmatched junction bases: 2. The CDR3 loop spans 12 amino acids. Germline lookup yields CDR1 MNHNY and CDR2 SVGAGI (reference sequence). The DNA of the CDR3 is TGTGCCAGCAGTACAGGGGGCTTTGAGCAGTTCTTC. This codes for CASSTGGFEQFF.